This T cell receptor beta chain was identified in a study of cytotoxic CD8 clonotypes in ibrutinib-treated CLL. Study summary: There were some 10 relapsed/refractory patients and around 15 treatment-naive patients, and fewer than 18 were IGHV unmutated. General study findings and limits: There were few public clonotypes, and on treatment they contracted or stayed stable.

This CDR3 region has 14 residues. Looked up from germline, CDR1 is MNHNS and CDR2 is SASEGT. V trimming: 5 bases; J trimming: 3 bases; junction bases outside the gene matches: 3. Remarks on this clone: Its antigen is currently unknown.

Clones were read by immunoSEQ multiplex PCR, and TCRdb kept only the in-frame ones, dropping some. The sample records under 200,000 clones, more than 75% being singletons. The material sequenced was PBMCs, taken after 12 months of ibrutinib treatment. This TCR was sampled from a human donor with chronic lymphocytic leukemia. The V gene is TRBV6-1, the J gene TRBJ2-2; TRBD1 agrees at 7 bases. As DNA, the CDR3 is TGTGCCAGCAGTCCGGGACAGCACACCGGGGAGCTGTTTTTT. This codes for CASSPGQHTGELFF.